This T cell receptor beta chain stems from a study of control samples from healthy donors and cancer patients. Profiling relied on immunoSEQ multiplex PCR, and the TCRdb table lists in-frame clones only, not all of them. This repertoire shows over 200,000 clones, around 79% found once; its top ten account for less than 15%. CDR3 length: 15 residues. The ends lost 4 bases at V and 5 bases at J; junction bases unmatched: 11. Germline V CDR1 and CDR2: SGDLS, YYNGEE. This receptor was taken from a woman aged 55-69 years with lung cancer. Sequencing was carried out using PBMCs. The gene calls are TRBV9 and TRBJ2-7; 8 bases are shared with TRBD2. In nucleotides, the CDR3 is TGTGCCAGCAGCCGGGGGGGACTAGGATTTGACGAGCAGTACTTC. Protein: CASSRGGLGFDEQYF.